This T cell receptor beta chain was captured by sequencing in a study of CD8 T cells in ankylosing spondylitis. TCRdb re-called the 5' RACE reads through MiXCR, storing one row per CDR3 protein. Of about 250,000 distinct CDR3 sequences in the sample, 7.5% to 9.5% were seen once. V was clipped by 5 bases and J by 2 bases; unmatched bases: 8. Germline V gene lookup returns CDR1 SEHNR and CDR2 FQNEAQ (reference sequence). The CDR3 runs 17 residues. This clonotype was counted only a few times. J is TRBJ2-1 and V is TRBV7-9; 11 bases match TRBD2. The sequence derives from a female donor with ankylosing spondylitis or in good health (not recorded which). Material: blood, either unsorted or a sorted T cell fraction (not recorded which). The CDR3 DNA is TGTGCCAGCAGCGCTTTGGGACTAGCGGACGCCTACAATGAGCAGTTCTTC. Translating it yields CASSALGLADAYNEQFF.